What follows describes a single TCR beta chain. The antigen is not known. This CDR3 is 15 amino acids long. The germline V gene has CDR1 LGHNA and CDR2 YSLEER. The junction had 7 bases not matched to a gene; V was cut back by 1 base and J by 6 bases. There were no recent acute infections or vaccinations among the donors, who were healthy HIV-negative adults. The method was immunoSEQ multiplex PCR; TCRdb's version includes in-frame clones alone and lacks a portion of them. Of about 1 million clones in the sample, roughly 75% were seen once. This sample is part of a study of shared clonotypes between healthy human individuals. Study summary: The study enrolled a couple of women and three men aged 18 to 49. The study's findings and limits: Limitation of the genetic and exposure-history diversity represented came from the few donors. Naive CD4 clonotypes overlapped across a handful of donors at approximately 4.5%.

The sequenced sample consisted of memory CD4+ T cells sorted from blood. The sample's subset: CD45RA-negative fraction. This receptor was obtained from a man in his late teens or twenties in good health. This chain joins TRBV4-3 and TRBJ2-7; TRBD2 agrees at 9 bases. The CDR3, as DNA: TGCGCCAGCAGCCAAGTAGCGGGAGCCCCGGGCGAGCAGTACTTC. Protein sequence: CASSQVAGAPGEQYF.